Below are 22 T cell receptor beta chains sequenced from a single sample in a study of T-cell reconstitution after alpha-beta-depleted transplantation in children. The TCRbeta library was prepared with unique molecular identifiers. A single record per CDR3 protein comes from TCRdb applying MiXCR to the PCR reads. The sample consists of about 900,000 distinct CDR3 sequences, about 29% of them appearing once. Material: PBMCs, mostly from graft donor cells, obtained 360 days after TCRalphabeta/CD19-depleted stem cell transplant. Every receptor here comes from a boy younger than two who had a stem cell transplant for SCID, so the T cells may come from the graft donor.

This rearrangement joins TRBV20-1 to TRBJ2-5; 8 bases match TRBD2. Looked up from germline, CDR1 is DFQATT and CDR2 is SNEGSKA (reference sequence). The junction had 14 bases not matched to a gene; V was cut back by 6 bases and J by 5 bases. This CDR3 is built from 15 residues. The CDR3 region is CSARELAGLTETQYF. CDR3 DNA: TGCAGTGCAAGGGAGCTAGCGGGCCTGACTGAGACCCAGTACTTC.

V usage is TRBV12-3 or TRBV12-4 and J usage is TRBJ1-1; D is possibly TRBD1 (5 bases). Trimming removed 5 bases at V and 3 bases at J, with 13 bases between. The CDR3 has 14 amino acids. CDR3 residues: CASSPNPGYTEAFF. The CDR3 coding sequence is TGTGCCAGCAGTCCGAACCCAGGGTACACTGAAGCTTTCTTT.

V usage is TRBV6-5 and J usage is TRBJ1-1; 8 nucleotides line up with TRBD1. Germline loops: CDR1 MNHEY, CDR2 SVGAGI. The CDR3 sequence is 14 residues long. J lost 3 bases, V lost 2 bases, and 2 bases had no gene match. The CDR3: CASSYQDRDTEAFF. DNA for the CDR3: TGTGCCAGCAGTTACCAGGACAGGGACACTGAAGCTTTCTTT.

This clonotype occurred a few times. The chain carries TRBV11-2 and TRBJ2-5; the match to TRBD1 covers 8 bases. The CDR3 is made up of 14 amino acids. CDR1 is SGHAT, CDR2 FQNNGV, per germline. The V segment lost 4 bases and the J segment 5 bases; nucleotides outside the gene matches: 6. CDR3 loop: CASSSRGQEETQYF. DNA for the CDR3: TGTGCCAGCAGCTCAAGGGGACAGGAGGAGACCCAGTACTTC. The variable domain in full, with the rest retrieved from reference TRBV11-2 and TRBJ2-5, is EAGVAQSPRYKIIEKRQSVAFWCNPISGHATLYWYQQILGQGPKLLIQFQNNGVVDDSQLPKDRFSAERLKGVDSTLKIQPAKLEDSAVYLCASSSRGQEETQYFGPGTRLLVL.

This clonotype has only a few counts. The rearrangement links TRBV4-2 to TRBJ2-7, with TRBD2 matching 12 bases. The CDR3 is 15 residues long. Trimming took 4 bases from V and 3 from J; bases not matched to a gene: 4. CDR1 is LGHNA, CDR2 YNFKEQ, per germline. The CDR3, as DNA: TGTGCCAGCAGCCCTAGCGGGGGGGCCCACTACGAGCAGTACTTC. Encoded protein: CASSPSGGAHYEQYF.

This clonotype was detected a few times. The CDR3 DNA reads as TGTGCCAGCAGTTTCTTCGGAAGCGAGCAGTACTTC. Translating gives CASSFFGSEQYF. V gene TRBV12-3 or TRBV12-4 combines with J gene TRBJ2-7; D not certain. The CDR3 contains 12 residues. Trimming stripped 3 bases from V and 6 bases from J, with 9 bases between.

In DNA, the CDR3 is TGCGCCAGCAGCTTGGCCGAAGGGACCACAGATACGCAGTATTTT. Its translation is CASSLAEGTTDTQYF. The V gene is TRBV5-1, the J gene TRBJ2-3, with D possibly called TRBD1 or TRBD2 (5 bases each). CDR1 and CDR2 (germline): SGHRS, YFSETQ. This CDR3 comprises 15 residues. V lost 0 bases and J 2 bases, leaving 10 bases between the germline ends.

This clonotype was observed at least ten times. The V gene is TRBV29-1, the J gene TRBJ2-2; D not certain. Looked up from germline, CDR1 is SQVTM and CDR2 is ANQGSEA. Trimming shortened V by 4 bases and J by 3 bases, and 9 bases separated the two germline ends. The CDR3 covers 13 residues. The CDR3 region has the DNA TGCAGCGTTGTTATGGTCTACACCGGGGAGCTGTTTTTT. Encoded protein: CSVVMVYTGELFF.

This clonotype was seen many times. J is TRBJ2-7 and V is TRBV20-1; D ambiguous. The V end was cut by 0 bases, the J end by 6 bases, with 6 bases between. The CDR3 is 11 residues long. The V gene's germline CDR1 is DFQATT and CDR2 SNEGSKA (reference sequence). Written as DNA, the CDR3 is TGCAGTGCTAGAGAAGCGAGCGAGCAGTACTTC. It encodes CSAREASEQYF.

The chain is built from TRBV9 and TRBJ2-7; a weak D match, TRBD2 (6 bases). Germline CDR1 reads SGDLS; CDR2 reads YYNGEE. V lost 0 bases to trimming and J lost 6 bases, with 22 bases between them. This CDR3 has 17 residues. The CDR3 nucleotides are TGTGCCAGCAGCGTAGATCCCGTACGGGGGTCGGCCTGCGAGCAGTACTTC. The encoded protein is CASSVDPVRGSACEQYF. Variable domain in full (rest from reference TRBV9 and TRBJ2-7): DSGVTQTPKHLITATGQRVTLRCSPRSGDLSVYWYQQSLDQGLQFLIQYYNGEERAKGNILERFSAQQFPDLHSELNLSSLELGDSALYFCASSVDPVRGSACEQYFGPGTRLTVT.

The sample holds a few counts of this clonotype. The chain couples TRBV29-1 to TRBJ2-1; D is unclear. The germline V gene encodes CDR1 SQVTM and CDR2 ANQGSEA. The CDR3 spans 11 residues. V was clipped by 6 bases and J by 7 bases, with 10 bases between them. The DNA for the CDR3 is TGCAGCGTCCCAACGCCGAATGAGCAGTTCTTC. Residues: CSVPTPNEQFF.

There are a few counts of this clonotype. This chain links TRBV5-1 with TRBJ1-1; the D is unclear. The germline V and J ends were trimmed by 6 bases and 5 bases, with 17 bases remaining between them. The CDR3 is made up of 14 amino acids. Germline V gives CDR1 SGHRS, CDR2 YFSETQ. For the CDR3, the DNA is TGCGCCAGCACGCTACAGTCAGGAGGGACTGAAGCTTTCTTT. Encoded protein: CASTLQSGGTEAFF.

This clonotype was seen a handful of times. The chain is built from TRBV6-5 and TRBJ1-2; 9 nucleotides match TRBD1. Germline CDR1 MNHEY, CDR2 SVGAGI. The CDR3 loop spans 17 amino acids. V shed 0 bases and J 6 bases; nucleotides not matched to a gene: 11. The CDR3 sequence is CASSYSGQGGILDGYTF. The CDR3 DNA follows: TGTGCCAGCAGTTACTCGGGACAGGGTGGAATACTAGATGGCTACACCTTC.

The rearrangement joins TRBV2 to TRBJ2-7; D is unresolved. Germline loops: CDR1 SNHLY, CDR2 FYNNEI. The length of the CDR3 is 15 residues. The ends were cut back, 2 bases at V and 1 base at J, with 12 bases in the middle. CDR3 protein: CASSERATSSYEQYF. The CDR3 DNA is TGTGCCAGCAGTGAAAGAGCGACGAGTTCCTACGAGCAGTACTTC.

In this sample, this clonotype turned up a few times. This chain uses TRBV24-1 with TRBJ2-2; D is unclear. The CDR3 is made up of 14 amino acids. The V and J ends lost 4 bases and 2 bases respectively, with 7 bases between them. Germline V gives CDR1 KGHDR, CDR2 SFDVKD. Here the CDR3 reads CATSDGPNTGELFF. As DNA, the CDR3 is TGTGCCACCAGTGACGGCCCTAACACCGGGGAGCTGTTTTTT.

The chain is built from TRBV10-3 and TRBJ2-1; 16 bases are a match to TRBD2. V was pared by 2 bases and J by 7 bases, with 5 bases of the junction left unmatched. The V gene's germline CDR1 is ENHRY and CDR2 SYGVKD. The CDR3 is 17 amino acids. CDR3 nucleotides: TGTGCCATCAGTGAGCCGGGACTAGCGGGGGGGCCAAATGAGCAGTTCTTC. As protein: CAISEPGLAGGPNEQFF.

This clonotype was counted a few times. This sequence joins TRBV6-5 and TRBJ1-2; a possible D gene is TRBD1 (6 bases). There are 13 residues in the CDR3. V lost 4 bases and J lost 4, with 10 bases in between. The germline CDR1 and CDR2 sequences are MNHEY and SVGAGI. CDR3 nucleotides: TGTGCCAGCAGTTGGAGGGGGTTCTATGGCTACACCTTC. Encoded protein: CASSWRGFYGYTF.

This clonotype was seen a handful of times. The chain combines TRBV21-1 with TRBJ2-5; the table's D call, TRBD2, has no DNA check behind it. TRBV21-1 is an annotated pseudogene. The CDR3 consists of 14 residues. Here the CDR3 reads CASSIGEWQETQYF. DNA for the CDR3: TGTGCCAGCAGCATCGGGGAGTGGCAAGAGACCCAGTACTTC.

The table lists this clonotype with a few counts. The chain couples TRBV12-3 or TRBV12-4 to TRBJ2-7, with D unresolved. V shed 7 bases and J shed 4 bases, with 17 bases lying between them. This CDR3 comprises 14 residues. In nucleotides, the CDR3 is TGTGCCAGCACTCATAACCCCTGGGCATACGAGCAGTACTTC. Amino acid sequence: CASTHNPWAYEQYF.

This chain connects TRBV5-4 to TRBJ2-5, with a possible D match to TRBD1 (6 bases). The CDR3 extends over 16 amino acids. Looked up from germline, CDR1 is SGHNT and CDR2 is YYREEE (reference sequence). Trimming cost V 0 bases and J 2 bases, with 14 bases left between them. CDR3 in amino acids: CASSLEVTRGQETQYF. CDR3 DNA sequence: TGTGCCAGCAGCTTGGAGGTGACGAGGGGGCAAGAGACCCAGTACTTC.

The chain links TRBV5-1 to TRBJ2-7, with D perhaps being TRBD1 or TRBD2 (5 bases each). V lost 0 bases and J lost 1, with 14 bases in between. The germline V gene encodes CDR1 SGHRS and CDR2 YFSETQ. The CDR3 totals 16 residues. CDR3 in amino acids: CASSLGGQLGSYEQYF. CDR3 bases: TGCGCCAGCAGCTTGGGGGGCCAACTAGGGTCCTACGAGCAGTACTTC.

In DNA, the CDR3 is TGTGCCAGCAGTTTAGGGAGCGTCCTAGTCGAGACCCAGTACTTC. It is translated as CASSLGSVLVETQYF. The chain links TRBV12-3 or TRBV12-4 to TRBJ2-5; D gene uncertain. This CDR3 region has 15 residues. Trimming took off 1 base at V and 5 bases at J, with 14 bases between the two ends.